This record covers a single T cell receptor (beta chain). The sample comes from a study of blood T cell repertoires in COVID-19. Overall study: The United States, Italy and Spain supplied acute and convalescent COVID-19 samples. Sources were T cells, B-cell-depleted T cells, or PBMCs; the material itself was cDNA or gDNA.

This CDR3 is 15 amino acids long. Germline CDR1 SSHAT, CDR2 FNYEAQ (reference sequence). V dropped 5 bases and J dropped 4 bases, with 18 bases sitting between them. Original handling: Quantification of nucleated cells was approximated via reference gene primer amplification. The table came from immunoSEQ multiplex PCR; TCRdb's copy has only in-frame clones and leaves some out. That table furnishes V, J and clone size, whereas the DNA furnished D and trimming. The repertoire has approximately 400,000 clones, roughly 77% of them found once; the top ten carry around 1%. The specimen was peripheral blood. The chain links TRBV7-7 to TRBJ2-7; TRBD2 is a possible D gene (5 bases). The sequence was collected from a human donor with acute or convalescent COVID-19. The donor label of this sample is uncertain. The CDR3 sequence: CASSTGAGAVYEQYF. The CDR3 region has the DNA TGTGCCAGCAGCACCGGAGCAGGAGCGGTTTACGAGCAGTACTTC.